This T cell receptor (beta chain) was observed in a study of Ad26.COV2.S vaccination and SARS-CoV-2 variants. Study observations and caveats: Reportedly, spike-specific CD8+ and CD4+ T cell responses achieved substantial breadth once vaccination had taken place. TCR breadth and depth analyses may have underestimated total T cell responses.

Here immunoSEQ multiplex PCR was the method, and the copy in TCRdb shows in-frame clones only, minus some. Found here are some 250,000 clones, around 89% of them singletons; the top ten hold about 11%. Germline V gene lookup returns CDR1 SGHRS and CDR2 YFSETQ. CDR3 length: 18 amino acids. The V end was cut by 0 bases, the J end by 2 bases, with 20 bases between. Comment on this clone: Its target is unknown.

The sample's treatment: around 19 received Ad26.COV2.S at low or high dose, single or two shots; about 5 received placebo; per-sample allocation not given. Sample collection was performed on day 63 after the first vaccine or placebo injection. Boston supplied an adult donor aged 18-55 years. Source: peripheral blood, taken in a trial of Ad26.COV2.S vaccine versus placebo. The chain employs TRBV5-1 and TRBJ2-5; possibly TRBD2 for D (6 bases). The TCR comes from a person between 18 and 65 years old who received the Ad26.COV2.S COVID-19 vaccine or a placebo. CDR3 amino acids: CASSLAHGTLPRQETQYF. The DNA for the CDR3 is TGCGCCAGCAGCTTGGCGCACGGGACTCTCCCAAGGCAAGAGACCCAGTACTTC.